The next 5 T cell receptor beta chains were all read from a single sample in a study of blood T cells in healthy people across ages. Combining a sample-barcoded 5' primer with a J-beta primer mix, a second PCR ran for about 6 to 11 cycles. Each CDR3 protein gets one entry after TCRdb re-called the 5' RACE reads with MiXCR. The sample has nearly 800,000 distinct CDR3 sequences, 20% to 25% seen once. In addition, the sample was reused for a study of T cells of mothers and their children.

The sequencing input was blood. All receptors derive from a boy between 5 and 17 years old in good health.

The chain has TRBV7-6 and TRBJ1-1; D ambiguous. The length of the CDR3 is 14 residues. V lost 4 bases and J lost 1, with 10 bases in between. Germline-derived CDR1 and CDR2 are SGHVS and FNYEAQ. The CDR3 is CASSSTPENTEAFF. The CDR3 nucleotides read TGTGCCAGCAGCTCTACTCCCGAGAACACTGAAGCTTTCTTT.

This clonotype turned up a few times. The V gene is TRBV29-1, the J gene TRBJ2-5, with unresolved D. The V end was cut by 4 bases, the J end by 5 bases, with 11 bases between. Germline V gene lookup returns CDR1 SQVTM and CDR2 ANQGSEA. The CDR3 is made up of 12 amino acids. The CDR3 spells CSVVWGGETQYF. CDR3 nucleotide sequence: TGCAGCGTTGTTTGGGGTGGGGAGACCCAGTACTTC.

The chain is built from TRBV6-6 and TRBJ2-5; TRBD1 agrees at 10 bases. Per the germline V gene, CDR1 is MNHNY and CDR2 is SVGAGI (reference sequence). The CDR3 is 15 amino acids. V was clipped by 3 bases and J by 3 bases; unmatched bases: 4. CDR3 amino acids: CASSYPGQGKETQYF. DNA of the CDR3: TGTGCCAGCAGTTATCCGGGACAGGGGAAAGAGACCCAGTACTTC.

This clonotype was counted between two and nine times. V gene TRBV6-4 combines with J gene TRBJ2-2, with 9 bases matching TRBD2. Germline V gene data show CDR1 as MRHNA and CDR2 as SNTAGT. The ends lost 4 bases at V and 3 bases at J; junction bases unmatched: 21. This CDR3 has 21 amino acids. As DNA, the CDR3 is TGTGCCAGCAGTGGCTCCGAAATTGCGGAGCGGGGGGAGTTCGACACCGGGGAGCTGTTTTTT. As protein: CASSGSEIAERGEFDTGELFF.

This clonotype was observed a few times. The rearrangement joins TRBV7-3 to TRBJ2-3, with 8 nucleotides matching TRBD2. Per germline, CDR1 SGHTA and CDR2 FQGTGA. The CDR3 spans 18 residues. Trimming at V came to 5 bases and at J to 1 base, leaving 14 bases not matched to a gene. The CDR3 loop is CASSAEMVASGRTDTQYF. CDR3 nucleotides: TGTGCCAGCAGCGCAGAAATGGTGGCTAGCGGGCGCACAGATACGCAGTATTTT.